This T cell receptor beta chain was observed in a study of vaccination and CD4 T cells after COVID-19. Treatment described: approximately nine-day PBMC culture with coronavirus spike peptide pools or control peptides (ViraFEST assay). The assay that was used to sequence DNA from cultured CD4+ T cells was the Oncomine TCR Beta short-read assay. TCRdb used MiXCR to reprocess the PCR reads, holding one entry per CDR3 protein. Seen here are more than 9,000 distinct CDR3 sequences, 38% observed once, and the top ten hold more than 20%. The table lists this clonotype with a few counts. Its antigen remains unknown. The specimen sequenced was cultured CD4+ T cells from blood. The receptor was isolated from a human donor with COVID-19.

CDR3 sequence: CASSRTASNQPQHF. In nucleotides, the CDR3 is TGTGCCAGCAGCAGGACAGCTAGCAATCAGCCCCAGCATTTT. The gene calls are TRBV2 and TRBJ1-5; D is possibly TRBD1 (6 bases). This CDR3 has 14 residues. V dropped 6 bases and J dropped 0 bases, with 9 bases sitting between them. The germline V gene has CDR1 SNHLY and CDR2 FYNNEI. Drawing the rest from reference TRBV2 and TRBJ1-5, the complete variable domain is EPEVTQTPSHQVTQMGQEVILRCVPISNHLYFYWYRQILGQKVEFLVSFYNNEISEKSEIFDDQFSVERPDGSNFTLKIRSTKLEDSAMYFCASSRTASNQPQHFGDGTRLSIL.